The entry below gives a single T cell receptor (beta chain) sequence along with its context. What this receptor recognizes is not known. No clone much larger than this one lies a single base away; base qualities are absent. The data derive from a study of T-cell memory formation after mild COVID-19 (dated by TCRdb to the early 2020s). Background for the entire study: TCR sequence clusters from the two donors were found to be largely donor specific. In two donors, T-cell clones that expanded and contracted after mild COVID-19 were followed by sequencing TCRalpha and TCRbeta repertoires longitudinally. The cohort comprised two young, previously healthy adult volunteers, one female and one male.

From the germline V gene (reference sequence), CDR1 is GTSNPN and CDR2 is SVGIG. The V end gives up 8 bases and the J end 8 bases, leaving 17 bases in the junction not matched to a gene. Counted from cysteine to phenylalanine, this CDR3 has 14 amino acids. Of the read, only the CDR3 DNA is kept; its 42 bases are in frame from base 1. What the work shows at the level of the full study, not this receptor alone: Balanced CD4/CD8 phenotypes were observed for clones contracting from day 15 to 85, whereas a bias towards CD4+ was observed for a second wave of clones expanding from day 15 to 37. Some responding clones were detected in pre-infection memory, suggesting pre-existing cross-reactive memory T cells joined the SARS-CoV-2 response. Contracting CD4+ clones turned up mainly in the CM and EM memory subsets, whereas EMRA was where CD8+ clones were enriched. SARS-CoV-2 specificity was not confirmed for the second-wave clones peaking on day 37. The study included only a couple of mild cases, and larger cohorts that include severe cases with pre-infection samples were judged to be necessary.

The listed sequencing device is Illumina NovaSeq 6000. TCRalpha and TCRbeta cDNA libraries were built by 5'RACE with constant-segment primers, adding sample barcodes and unique molecular identifiers. RNA was extracted from every sample with Trizol reagent. Amplification of the libraries took two PCR steps, and the second step added a second sample barcode plus Illumina TruSeq adapters. Libraries were sequenced on an Illumina NovaSeq with 2 x 150 bp paired-end reads. Per the source publication's procedure: With migec v1.2.7, reads were demultiplexed and then collapsed into UMI-guided consensus sequences. With mixcr v2.1.11, UMI consensuses were aligned to TRA and TRB V and J templates and assembled into clonotypes. A clonotype was counted as expanded or contracted only when both edgeR and NoisET called the clonotype significant, with the noise models trained on biological replicates. For edgeR calls, a false discovery rate-adjusted p below 0.01 and a log2 fold-change threshold of 1 were applied. PCA with hierarchical clustering of max-normalized trajectories of the 1000 most abundant clonotypes was used as exploratory dynamics analysis. The CD4 or CD8 phenotype of responding clones was assigned using the separately sequenced CD4+ and CD8+ repertoires. Starting from the raw public reads, TCRdb applied fastp trimming at Q25, assembled clones with MiXCR and retained in-frame beta chains. When rows share a CDR3 protein, they turn into one entry using the most common DNA and genes. It is TCRdb's table, rather than the study itself, that gives the V and J calls and clone size. The sample table records almost 550,000 distinct CDR3 sequences; about a fifth of these occur just once. The ten most abundant clones make up approximately 13% of the sample.

Ficoll-Paque density gradient centrifugation was used to isolate PBMCs. This TCR derives from an adult woman who had mild COVID-19 (a few samples of this study predate the infection). The sample titles of this study are shuffled in the database, so cell type and time point are left out; the donor was told from shared clones. The sequencing sample was made of PBMCs or a T cell subset sorted from them (not recorded which). The chain is assembled from TRBV30 and TRBJ1-2; a stretch of 7 junction bases matches TRBD1. The CDR3 reads CAEQVRDRVGGYTF. The DNA sequence is as follows: TGTGCCGAACAAGTCCGTGACAGGGTAGGAGGCTACACCTTC.